The TCR beta chain under discussion was sequenced for a study of blood T cell repertoires in COVID-19. On the study more broadly: Italy, Spain and the United States were the sources of the convalescent and acute COVID-19 samples. From T cells, B-cell-depleted T cells, or PBMCs came the material, which was cDNA or gDNA.

Germline lookup yields CDR1 SGDLS and CDR2 YYNGEE. The CDR3 is 17 residues long. The germline V and J ends were trimmed by 3 bases and 0 bases, with 15 bases remaining between them. Study processing details: Estimation of nucleated cell counts was performed using reference gene primer amplification. Clones were sequenced by immunoSEQ multiplex PCR, and TCRdb holds only the in-frame ones, with some missing. Clone size and V and J calls were adopted from that table, with D and trimming inferred from the DNA. Among some 140,000 clones, approximately 88% were seen once, and the ten largest hold about a sixth.

The V call is TRBV9, the J call TRBJ1-4; perhaps TRBD1 as D (6 bases). Sequenced: peripheral blood. The clonotype was recovered from an elderly woman with acute or convalescent COVID-19. The DNA for the CDR3 is TGTGCCAGCAGCGAAGAAGGGGGGGACGCAACTAATGAAAAACTGTTTTTT. Translated: CASSEEGGDATNEKLFF.